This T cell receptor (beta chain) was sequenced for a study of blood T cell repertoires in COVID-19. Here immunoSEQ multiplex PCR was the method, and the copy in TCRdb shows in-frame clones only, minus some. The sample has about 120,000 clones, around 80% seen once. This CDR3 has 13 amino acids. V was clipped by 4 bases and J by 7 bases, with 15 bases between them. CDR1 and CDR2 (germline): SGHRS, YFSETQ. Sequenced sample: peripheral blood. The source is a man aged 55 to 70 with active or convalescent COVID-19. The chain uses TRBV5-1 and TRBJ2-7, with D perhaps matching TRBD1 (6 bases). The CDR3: CASSPSGVGEQYF. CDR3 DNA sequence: TGCGCCAGCAGCCCATCAGGGGTAGGTGAGCAGTACTTC.